The 23 T cell receptor beta chains below were found in one sample sequenced in a study of cytomegalovirus exposure and HLA in healthy donors. Generated by immunoSEQ multiplex PCR, the TCRdb table keeps only in-frame clones and is missing some. The sample gives 150,000 to 200,000 clones, 80% to 90% of which show up once; less than 1.5% is in the top ten. The specimen was PBMCs. The receptors come from a woman in her twenties or thirties in good health and CMV-seronegative.

V and J are TRBV7-6 and TRBJ1-2; the D gene is possibly TRBD1 (5 bases). This CDR3 is built from 16 residues. V lost 0 bases, J lost 4 bases, and 15 bases lay in between. Germline V lookup: CDR1 SGHVS, CDR2 FNYEAQ. The CDR3 protein is CASSLAKDMGLYGYTF. DNA of the CDR3: TGTGCCAGCAGCTTAGCTAAAGACATGGGGCTCTATGGCTACACCTTC.

The gene calls are TRBV5-1 and TRBJ2-3; 7 bases line up with TRBD2. The germline gives CDR1 SGHRS, CDR2 YFSETQ. The CDR3 spans 14 residues. V lost 4 bases and J lost 4; bases outside the gene matches: 6. CDR3 in amino acids: CASSTAGTSDTQYF. Here the CDR3 DNA reads TGCGCCAGCAGCACAGCGGGGACCTCAGATACGCAGTATTTT.

The V gene is TRBV18, the J gene TRBJ1-1; D is possibly TRBD1 (5 bases). This CDR3 has 16 amino acids. Trimming cost V 2 bases and J 6 bases, with 19 bases left between them. Germline CDR1 KGHSH, CDR2 LQKENI. CDR3 amino acids: CASSPGGVRRDSEAFF. The DNA of the CDR3 is TGTGCCAGCTCACCAGGAGGTGTTCGGAGGGACTCTGAAGCTTTCTTT.

This chain joins TRBV6-5 and TRBJ1-6; TRBD1 is a possible D gene (5 bases). The V gene lost 9 bases and the J gene lost 7 bases, with 16 bases spanning the gap. This CDR3 has 14 amino acids. CDR1 and CDR2 (germline): MNHEY, SVGAGI. This chain's CDR3 is CASTQTVTNSPLHF. CDR3 coding DNA: TGTGCCAGTACCCAGACAGTCACCAATTCACCCCTCCACTTT.

J is TRBJ2-7 and V is TRBV6-1, with TRBD1 matching over 7 bases. CDR1 is MNHNS and CDR2 is SASEGT in the germline V gene. V lost 6 bases and J lost 1; bases outside the gene matches: 9. The CDR3 covers 15 residues. Written as DNA, the CDR3 is TGTGCCAGCAGCCGGGAACAGGGGCCTTCCTACGAGCAGTACTTC. Translating gives CASSREQGPSYEQYF.

This chain uses TRBV9 with TRBJ1-2, with 7 bases identical to TRBD1. With 0 bases clipped from V and 2 bases from J, the junction kept 4 bases outside the gene matches. The CDR3 extends over 15 amino acids. In germline, CDR1 is SGDLS, CDR2 YYNGEE. CDR3 in DNA: TGTGCCAGCAGCGTAGGCCAGGGGGGAAACTATGGCTACACCTTC. Amino acid sequence: CASSVGQGGNYGYTF.

The chain links TRBV11-3 to TRBJ1-1; 7 bases are a match to TRBD1. CDR3 length: 16 residues. V lost 5 bases and J lost 0; bases outside the gene matches: 9. Germline loops: CDR1 SGHNT, CDR2 YENEEA. Written as DNA, the CDR3 is TGTGCCAGCAGCGGGGGCCCGACAGGGATGAACACTGAAGCTTTCTTT. Encoded protein: CASSGGPTGMNTEAFF.

This sequence joins TRBV6-6 and TRBJ2-7, with TRBD1 matching over 12 bases. This CDR3 is built from 16 residues. The germline CDR1 and CDR2 sequences are MNHNY and SVGAGI (reference sequence). The J segment lost 5 bases and the V segment lost 4 bases, leaving 9 bases of the junction unmatched. The CDR3 sequence: CASSFEEGQGAHEQYF. As DNA, the CDR3 is TGTGCCAGCAGTTTCGAGGAGGGACAGGGGGCCCACGAGCAGTACTTC.

This clone was seen a handful of times. The rearrangement links TRBV5-4 to TRBJ2-1; 9 nucleotides line up with TRBD2. The CDR3 consists of 14 residues. Germline V lookup: CDR1 SGHNT, CDR2 YYREEE (reference sequence). V was clipped by 4 bases and J by 8 bases; unmatched bases: 7. DNA for the CDR3: TGTGCCAGCAGCCTAGCGGGATCAGGGCATGAGCAGTTCTTC. Translating gives CASSLAGSGHEQFF.

In regard to this clone: Distinct nucleotide sequences in the sample also encode this CDR3. The chain's CDR3 is CASSPGTDSNQPQHF. The CDR3 coding sequence is TGTGCCAGCAGCCCGGGGACAGATAGCAATCAGCCCCAGCATTTT. The chain links TRBV6-1 to TRBJ1-5, with 7 bases lining up with TRBD1. V trimming: 6 bases; J trimming: 0 bases; junction bases outside the gene matches: 5. Germline V gene data show CDR1 as MNHNS and CDR2 as SASEGT. The CDR3 spans 15 residues.

This rearrangement joins TRBV19 to TRBJ2-3; 10 positions agree with TRBD2. Germline CDR1 and CDR2: LNHDA and SQIVND (reference sequence). This CDR3 has 14 amino acids. J gave up 3 bases and V 5 bases, and 2 bases lay outside the gene matches. This CDR3 is CASSEAGGTDTQYF. CDR3 sequence (DNA): TGTGCCAGTAGTGAAGCGGGAGGGACAGATACGCAGTATTTT.

The genes are TRBV30 and TRBJ2-3, with 8 bases that match TRBD2. The CDR3 extends over 13 amino acids. CDR1 is GTSNPN and CDR2 is SVGIG in the germline V gene (reference sequence). The ends lost 5 bases at V and 8 bases at J; junction bases unmatched: 9. For the CDR3, the DNA is TGTGCCTGGGCAACTAGCGGCGCGGCTACGCAGTATTTT. It encodes CAWATSGAATQYF. Combining the CDR3 with reference TRBV30 and TRBJ2-3 gives the whole variable domain SQTIHQWPATLVQPVGSPLSLECTVEGTSNPNLYWYRQAAGRGLQLLFYSVGIGQISSEVPQNLSASRPQDRQFILSSKKLLLSDSGFYLCAWATSGAATQYFGPGTRLTVL.

The rearrangement joins TRBV10-1 to TRBJ2-7; weak D call: TRBD1 (5 bases). CDR1 is WNHNN, CDR2 SYGVQD, per germline (reference sequence). Trimming took 3 bases from V and 2 from J, leaving 11 bases between them. This CDR3 spans 14 amino acids. The CDR3 bases are TGCGCCAGCAGTGATCTAACAGGCCCCTACGAGCAGTACTTC. This encodes CASSDLTGPYEQYF.

CDR3 nucleotide sequence: TGTGCCAGCAGGGGGCCGGCTAGCGGTTATGAGCAGTTCTTC. Its translation is CASRGPASGYEQFF. The rearrangement links TRBV6-1 to TRBJ2-1; 7 nucleotides agree with TRBD2. The CDR3 has 14 residues. The V gene's germline CDR1 is MNHNS and CDR2 SASEGT. Trimming at V came to 6 bases and at J to 8 bases, leaving 10 bases not matched to a gene.

This chain links TRBV29-1 with TRBJ2-3; 9 bases line up with TRBD2. The J segment lost 0 bases and the V segment lost 7 bases, leaving 8 bases of the junction unmatched. The germline V gene encodes CDR1 SQVTM and CDR2 ANQGSEA. CDR3 length: 15 residues. DNA for the CDR3: TGCAGCGCCCAACCGCTAGCGGGGAGCACAGATACGCAGTATTTT. This translates into CSAQPLAGSTDTQYF.

J is TRBJ1-1 and V is TRBV19; D may be TRBD1 (5 bases). Germline assignment: CDR1 LNHDA and CDR2 SQIVND (reference sequence). The CDR3 is made up of 14 amino acids. The V gene lost 10 bases and the J gene lost 6 bases, with 21 bases spanning the gap. For the CDR3, the DNA is TGTGCCATCGGACAAATCGGACGTGTGGCTGAAGCTTTCTTT. Its translation is CAIGQIGRVAEAFF.

V gene TRBV29-1 combines with J gene TRBJ2-5; tentatively, D is TRBD1 (5 bases). V was clipped by 7 bases and J by 8 bases, with 14 bases between them. This CDR3 has 11 amino acids. The germline V gene encodes CDR1 SQVTM and CDR2 ANQGSEA. CDR3: CSAHTRGTQYF. The CDR3 DNA follows: TGCAGCGCCCACACAAGGGGAACCCAGTACTTC.

V gene TRBV10-3 combines with J gene TRBJ2-7; TRBD2 matches 10 bases. The V gene's germline CDR1 is ENHRY and CDR2 SYGVKD. This CDR3 comprises 13 residues. Unmatched junction bases numbered 2, after V lost 4 bases and J lost 5 bases. The CDR3 protein is CAISGTSGNEQYF. In DNA form, the CDR3 reads TGTGCCATCAGTGGGACTAGCGGCAACGAGCAGTACTTC.

This clone was observed once. The rearrangement uses TRBV7-7 and TRBJ2-3; a weak D match, TRBD1 (6 bases). Deletions cut 3 bases from V and 3 bases from J, with 7 bases between. This CDR3 has 13 amino acids. In germline, CDR1 is SSHAT, CDR2 FNYEAQ (reference sequence). CDR3 bases: TGTGCCAGCAGCTTCGACAGGACAGATACGCAGTATTTT. Its translation is CASSFDRTDTQYF.

In regard to this clone: The sample carries other DNA sequences with the same CDR3. The chain couples TRBV4-1 to TRBJ1-4; TRBD1 aligns across 9 bases. The length of the CDR3 is 15 residues. Per germline, CDR1 MGHRA and CDR2 YSYEKL. V trimming: 4 bases; J trimming: 8 bases; junction bases outside the gene matches: 8. The CDR3 is CASSLHGTGNEKLFF. The CDR3 nucleotides read TGCGCCAGCAGCCTCCACGGGACAGGGAACGAAAAACTGTTTTTT.

The V and J genes are TRBV5-1 and TRBJ2-5, with 9 bases aligning to TRBD1. The CDR3 runs 16 residues. CDR1 and CDR2 from the germline V gene are SGHRS and YFSETQ. Trimming removed 2 bases from V and 4 bases from J; junction bases left unmatched: 9. The CDR3 nucleotides are TGCGCCAGCAGCTTCGGGAGACAGGGGGTGGGAGAGACCCAGTACTTC. Protein sequence: CASSFGRQGVGETQYF.

The chain links TRBV5-1 to TRBJ2-7; D uncertain. The V end was cut by 0 bases, the J end by 0 bases, with 13 bases between. Germline V lookup: CDR1 SGHRS, CDR2 YFSETQ. This CDR3 has 16 residues. The CDR3 loop reads CASSLGLSRSSYEQYF. CDR3 nucleotide sequence: TGCGCCAGCAGCTTGGGACTTTCGAGGAGCTCCTACGAGCAGTACTTC.

The chain joins TRBV6-1 to TRBJ2-5; 12 bases match TRBD1. CDR3 length equals 17 residues. V trimming: 4 bases; J trimming: 5 bases; junction bases outside the gene matches: 11. Germline V gives CDR1 MNHNS, CDR2 SASEGT. The CDR3 DNA reads as TGTGCCAGCAGTGTTGGCCTCGGGACAGGGGGCGGGGAGACCCAGTACTTC. It encodes CASSVGLGTGGGETQYF.